The 11 T cell receptor beta chains in this list originate from one sample, sequenced in a study of cytomegalovirus exposure and HLA in healthy donors. Vbeta (60) and Jbeta (13) primers were used in the PCR. The table came from immunoSEQ multiplex PCR; TCRdb's copy has only in-frame clones and leaves some out. The table shows 150,000 to 200,000 clones, with roughly 85% occurring only once. The sample consisted of PBMCs. The receptors stem from a woman in her 50s in good health and CMV-seronegative.

This clone was observed once. The rearrangement uses TRBV19 and TRBJ2-5; no definite D call. The V gene's germline CDR1 is LNHDA and CDR2 SQIVND (reference sequence). This CDR3 contains 14 residues. Trimming shortened V by 3 bases and J by 0 bases, and 8 bases separated the two germline ends. The CDR3 loop reads CASSISRNQETQYF. CDR3 sequence (DNA): TGTGCCAGTAGTATCTCGCGTAACCAAGAGACCCAGTACTTC.

Only one count was recorded for this clone. The V gene is TRBV5-4, the J gene TRBJ2-5; 7 bases agree with TRBD1. From germline, CDR1 is SGHNT and CDR2 YYREEE (reference sequence). Germline trimming cut 3 bases from V and 4 bases from J; bases unmatched to any gene: 15. This CDR3 is 17 amino acids long. The CDR3 is CASSSNRGSLLGETQYF. For the CDR3, the DNA is TGTGCCAGCAGCTCAAACAGGGGAAGCCTCCTGGGAGAGACCCAGTACTTC.

The chain is built from TRBV15 and TRBJ2-5; weak D call: TRBD2 (6 bases). V was pared by 3 bases and J by 4 bases, with 12 bases between. Germline assignment: CDR1 LNHNV and CDR2 YYDKDF (reference sequence). This CDR3 contains 14 residues. The CDR3 sequence is CATSRPPSVETQYF. For the CDR3, the DNA is TGTGCCACCAGCAGGCCTCCTAGCGTAGAGACCCAGTACTTC.

In its sample, this clone was seen once. This chain connects TRBV27 to TRBJ2-3; D is unclear. Germline values: CDR1 MNHEY, CDR2 SMNVEV (reference sequence). The germline V and J ends were trimmed by 0 bases and 3 bases, with 10 bases remaining between them. The CDR3 length is 15 residues. CDR3 in DNA: TGTGCCAGCAGTTTATCGACCCCTAGGACAGATACGCAGTATTTT. Translation: CASSLSTPRTDTQYF.

V usage is TRBV27 and J usage is TRBJ2-7, with a weak D call TRBD1 (5 bases). CDR1 MNHEY and CDR2 SMNVEV come from the germline V gene (reference sequence). V lost 5 bases and J lost 2, with 13 bases in between. The CDR3 is 14 amino acids. CDR3 coding DNA: TGTGCCAGCAGTCCCCTGGACACTGCCTACGAGCAGTACTTC. As protein: CASSPLDTAYEQYF.

The V gene is TRBV11-3, the J gene TRBJ2-1; 12 bases fit TRBD2. From germline, CDR1 is SGHNT and CDR2 YENEEA. Germline trimming cut 1 base from V and 7 bases from J; bases unmatched to any gene: 8. The CDR3 has 17 residues. The CDR3 DNA is TGTGCCAGCAGCTTAGGCCGACTAGCGGGAGAGGTAAATGAGCAGTTCTTC. Encoded protein: CASSLGRLAGEVNEQFF.

This rearrangement joins TRBV7-7 to TRBJ2-3; 9 nucleotides line up with TRBD2. Trimming cost V 5 bases and J 4 bases; bases outside gene matches: 7. Germline V gene data show CDR1 as SSHAT and CDR2 as FNYEAQ (reference sequence). This CDR3 is built from 15 residues. The CDR3 spells CASSPGAGGPDTQYF. The CDR3 nucleotides read TGTGCCAGCAGCCCAGGGGCGGGAGGGCCAGATACGCAGTATTTT.

This chain links TRBV7-2 with TRBJ2-2, with 8 bases identical to TRBD1. V trimming: 0 bases; J trimming: 1 base; junction bases outside the gene matches: 4. CDR1 SGHTA and CDR2 FQGNSA come from the germline V gene. The CDR3 covers 17 residues. The CDR3 loop reads CASSLAVTGVNTGELFF. DNA of the CDR3: TGTGCCAGCAGCTTAGCTGTGACAGGGGTGAACACCGGGGAGCTGTTTTTT.

V is TRBV13 and J is TRBJ2-2; 8 nucleotides match TRBD1. Germline V gene lookup returns CDR1 PRHDT and CDR2 FYEKMQ (reference sequence). The V segment lost 3 bases and the J segment 7 bases; nucleotides outside the gene matches: 10. The CDR3 length is 16 residues. CDR3 region: CASSFRRTGRIGELFF. CDR3 in DNA: TGTGCCAGCAGCTTCCGCCGGACAGGGAGAATCGGGGAGCTGTTTTTT. Full variable domain (missing parts from reference TRBV13 and TRBJ2-2): AAGVIQSPRHLIKEKRETATLKCYPIPRHDTVYWYQQGPGQDPQFLISFYEKMQSDKGSIPDRFSAQQFSDYHSELNMSSLELGDSALYFCASSFRRTGRIGELFFGEGSRLTVL.

This clone was observed a few times. This chain uses TRBV6-1 with TRBJ2-7; 7 nucleotides agree with TRBD2. The CDR3 is 14 amino acids. V dropped 8 bases and J dropped 2; count of bases not matched to a gene: 9. Looked up from germline, CDR1 is MNHNS and CDR2 is SASEGT. CDR3 bases: TGTGCCAGCTTGTATCAGCGGGGACCCTACGAGCAGTACTTC. Translation: CASLYQRGPYEQYF.

This sequence joins TRBV5-1 and TRBJ2-7; D is unclear. CDR3 size: 14 residues. In germline, CDR1 is SGHRS, CDR2 YFSETQ. Trimming left V 4 bases short and J 3 bases short, with 14 bases between. CDR3 in amino acids: CASSLTWQNYEQYF. The CDR3 DNA is TGCGCCAGCAGCCTGACATGGCAAAACTACGAGCAGTACTTC.